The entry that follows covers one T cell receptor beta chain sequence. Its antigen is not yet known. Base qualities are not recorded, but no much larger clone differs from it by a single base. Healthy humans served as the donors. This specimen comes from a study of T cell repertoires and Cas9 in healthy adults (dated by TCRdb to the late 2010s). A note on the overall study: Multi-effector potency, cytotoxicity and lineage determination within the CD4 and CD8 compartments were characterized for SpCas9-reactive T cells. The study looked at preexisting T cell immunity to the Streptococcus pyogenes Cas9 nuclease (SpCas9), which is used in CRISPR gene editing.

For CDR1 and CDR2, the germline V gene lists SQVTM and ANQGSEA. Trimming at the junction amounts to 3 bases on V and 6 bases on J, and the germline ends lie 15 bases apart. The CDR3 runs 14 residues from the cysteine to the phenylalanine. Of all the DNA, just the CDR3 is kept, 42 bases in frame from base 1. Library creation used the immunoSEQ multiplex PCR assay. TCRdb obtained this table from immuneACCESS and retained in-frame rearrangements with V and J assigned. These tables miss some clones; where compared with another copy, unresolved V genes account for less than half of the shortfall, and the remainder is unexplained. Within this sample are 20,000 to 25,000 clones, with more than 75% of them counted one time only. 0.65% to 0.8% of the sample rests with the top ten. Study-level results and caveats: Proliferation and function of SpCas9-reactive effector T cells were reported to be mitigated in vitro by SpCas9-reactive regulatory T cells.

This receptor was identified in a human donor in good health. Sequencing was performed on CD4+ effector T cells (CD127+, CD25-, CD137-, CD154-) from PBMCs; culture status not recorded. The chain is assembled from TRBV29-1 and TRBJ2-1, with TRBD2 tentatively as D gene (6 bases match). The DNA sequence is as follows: TGCAGCGTTGATGGTAGCGGAGCCGCCAATGAGCAGTTCTTC. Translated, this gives CSVDGSGAANEQFF.